Presented here are 15 T cell receptor beta chains from one specimen sequenced in a study of beta chain features in type 1 diabetes listed by TCRdb under 2018. Library preparation was by the immunoSEQ multiplex PCR assay. The High Capacity cDNA Reverse Transcription Kit was used to reverse transcribe all of the isolated RNA, meaning that expressed TCRB transcripts were what got sequenced. The source is immuneACCESS, and TCRdb retained only in-frame sequences with V and J called. Part of the clones is not carried over; for the studies checked, unresolved V genes explain less than half of this, and the remainder is unexplained. Here the sample has approximately 280,000 clones; 14% to 15% occur a single time. The biggest ten clones account for around 0.015% of the sample. Antigens for these TCRs are unknown. General study outcomes and caveats: Type 1 diabetes patients showed a moderate but significant shortening of TCRB CDR3 length in all four CD4+ subsets.

The sample consisted of naive CD4+ T cells from blood. Taken with the paper, the label for cell subset or site translates to: true naive CD4+ T cells. The origin of the receptors is a man younger than 35 with type 1 diabetes.

This clone has more than one count but fewer than ten. V gene TRBV5-4 combines with J gene TRBJ2-7, with unresolved D. The CDR3 sequence is 15 residues long. Germline V gene lookup returns CDR1 SGHNT and CDR2 YYREEE (reference sequence). V dropped 0 bases and J dropped 6 bases, with 16 bases sitting between them. Here the CDR3 reads CASSLGWMADGEQYF. The CDR3, as DNA: TGTGCCAGCAGCTTGGGGTGGATGGCGGATGGCGAGCAGTACTTC.

This clone occurred a few times. The V gene is TRBV27, the J gene TRBJ1-1; D is unclear. The CDR3 has 16 amino acids. CDR1 is MNHEY, CDR2 SMNVEV, per germline (reference sequence). V lost 2 bases to trimming and J lost 0 bases, with 13 bases between them. CDR3 DNA sequence: TGTGCCAGCAGTTTAGGAAGTTGGCAGGTGAACACTGAAGCTTTCTTT. Translation: CASSLGSWQVNTEAFF.

This clone was observed a handful of times. The chain has TRBV7-2 and TRBJ2-3, with D hard to call. Germline V gene lookup returns CDR1 SGHTA and CDR2 FQGNSA. This CDR3 has 15 residues. Trimming cost V 1 base and J 1 base, with 9 bases left between them. The CDR3 nucleotides read TGTGCCAGCAGCTTAGGAGCGCTGCGCACAGATACGCAGTATTTT. Encoded protein: CASSLGALRTDTQYF.

The V call is TRBV30, the J call TRBJ1-6; D is undetermined. Looked up from germline, CDR1 is GTSNPN and CDR2 is SVGIG (reference sequence). Between the trimmed V and J ends, which lost 0 bases and 9 bases, there was a span of 12 bases. The CDR3 is made up of 14 amino acids. CDR3 DNA: TGTGCCTGGAGTGTTGAGGGTGCGGTTTCACCCCTCCACTTT. Its translation: CAWSVEGAVSPLHF.

This clone has more than one count but fewer than ten. The DNA for the CDR3 is TGTGCCAGCAGCCCTACAGGGGGCACTTACAATGAGCAGTTCTTC. This sequence encodes CASSPTGGTYNEQFF. The chain couples TRBV7-8 to TRBJ2-1; 9 bases are shared with TRBD1. Germline assignment: CDR1 SGHVS and CDR2 FQNEAQ. V gave up 5 bases and J gave up 4 bases; unmatched junction bases: 6. CDR3 size: 15 residues.

The genes are TRBV5-5 and TRBJ1-4, with D perhaps TRBD1 (6 bases). The CDR3 runs to 14 residues. Germline-derived CDR1 and CDR2 are SGHKS and YYEKEE (reference sequence). Trimming cost V 4 bases and J 4 bases, with 11 bases left between them. The CDR3 is CASSPGQFNEKLFF. The CDR3, as DNA: TGTGCCAGCAGCCCCGGACAGTTTAATGAAAAACTGTTTTTT.

The rearrangement links TRBV28 to TRBJ1-5; no definite D call. The CDR3 length is 14 residues. The germline V gene encodes CDR1 MDHEN and CDR2 SYDVKM. V lost 2 bases and J lost 4, with 9 bases in between. The CDR3 protein is CASSLGQTNQPQHF. The CDR3 bases are TGTGCCAGCAGTTTAGGGCAGACGAATCAGCCCCAGCATTTT.

This clone was found a few times. The rearrangement joins TRBV28 to TRBJ2-7; maybe TRBD1 (6 bases). V was shortened by 7 bases and J by 4 bases, with 23 bases between the two germline ends. CDR1 is MDHEN, CDR2 SYDVKM, per germline. The length of the CDR3 is 16 residues. The chain's CDR3 is CASIGQRAGVWYEQYF. The DNA for the CDR3 is TGTGCCAGCATCGGGCAGCGAGCAGGGGTGTGGTACGAGCAGTACTTC.

The CDR3 DNA is TGTGCCAGCAGCGACGGGACAGGGTTTGGGGAGACCCAGTACTTC. Translated, it gives CASSDGTGFGETQYF. The gene calls are TRBV9 and TRBJ2-5; 9 bases fit TRBD1. CDR1 and CDR2 (germline): SGDLS, YYNGEE. Trimming cost V 3 bases and J 5 bases; bases outside gene matches: 8. The CDR3 is 15 amino acids. The whole variable domain, filled in from reference TRBV9 and TRBJ2-5, reads DSGVTQTPKHLITATGQRVTLRCSPRSGDLSVYWYQQSLDQGLQFLIQYYNGEERAKGNILERFSAQQFPDLHSELNLSSLELGDSALYFCASSDGTGFGETQYFGPGTRLLVL.

The chain couples TRBV5-1 to TRBJ2-1; 9 bases align to TRBD2. This CDR3 is 16 amino acids long. Trimming cost V 4 bases and J 8 bases; bases outside gene matches: 13. Germline V gene sequence: CDR1 SGHRS, CDR2 YFSETQ. The CDR3 here is CASSRRTSAFRHEQFF. In nucleotides, the CDR3 is TGCGCCAGCAGCCGACGGACTAGCGCCTTTCGCCATGAGCAGTTCTTC. Using reference TRBV5-1 and TRBJ2-1 for the parts outside the CDR3, the full variable domain is KAGVTQTPRYLIKTRGQQVTLSCSPISGHRSVSWYQQTPGQGLQFLFEYFSETQRNKGNFPGRFSGRQFSNSRSEMNVSTLELGDSALYLCASSRRTSAFRHEQFFGPGTRLTVL.

The gene calls are TRBV11-2 and TRBJ2-7; 10 bases match TRBD2. The CDR3 contains 16 residues. V was pared by 5 bases and J by 3 bases, with 10 bases of the junction left unmatched. The germline V gene encodes CDR1 SGHAT and CDR2 FQNNGV. This chain's CDR3 is CASSSLSGGSLYEQYF. The CDR3 DNA reads TGTGCCAGCAGCAGTCTTAGCGGGGGGAGCCTCTACGAGCAGTACTTC.

This chain uses TRBV2 with TRBJ2-6; perhaps TRBD1 as D (5 bases). Germline loops: CDR1 SNHLY, CDR2 FYNNEI. Trimming stripped 4 bases from V and 3 bases from J, with 13 bases between. The CDR3 is 16 residues long. In nucleotides, the CDR3 is TGTGCCAGCAGTGCAAGGGGCAGCCATGGGGCCAACGTCCTGACTTTC. Amino acid sequence: CASSARGSHGANVLTF.

J is TRBJ2-1 and V is TRBV7-2, with 11 positions matching TRBD1. The CDR3 length is 17 residues. Germline CDR1 SGHTA, CDR2 FQGNSA. V lost 4 bases to trimming and J lost 4 bases; unmatched junction nucleotides: 9. The CDR3 region is CASSSRPGTGGYNEQFF. CDR3 sequence (DNA): TGTGCCAGCAGCTCCCGGCCCGGGACAGGGGGTTACAATGAGCAGTTCTTC.

This clone was detected a few times. This chain joins TRBV5-6 and TRBJ2-2; no clear D gene. Germline V lookup: CDR1 SGHDT, CDR2 YYEEEE. With 2 bases removed from V and 6 bases from J, the gap between germline ends came to 5 bases. The CDR3 contains 12 residues. The CDR3 coding sequence is TGTGCCAGCAGCTTTCCCGCCGGGGAGCTGTTTTTT. It specifies CASSFPAGELFF.

This clone showed up just a few times. J is TRBJ1-2 and V is TRBV29-1; perhaps TRBD1 as D (5 bases). V was trimmed by 5 bases and J by 8 bases, leaving 15 bases between them. Germline values: CDR1 SQVTM, CDR2 ANQGSEA. The CDR3 covers 12 residues. In DNA, the CDR3 is TGCAGCGTTCGGTCAGGAGGGGAGGGCTACACCTTC. Protein: CSVRSGGEGYTF.